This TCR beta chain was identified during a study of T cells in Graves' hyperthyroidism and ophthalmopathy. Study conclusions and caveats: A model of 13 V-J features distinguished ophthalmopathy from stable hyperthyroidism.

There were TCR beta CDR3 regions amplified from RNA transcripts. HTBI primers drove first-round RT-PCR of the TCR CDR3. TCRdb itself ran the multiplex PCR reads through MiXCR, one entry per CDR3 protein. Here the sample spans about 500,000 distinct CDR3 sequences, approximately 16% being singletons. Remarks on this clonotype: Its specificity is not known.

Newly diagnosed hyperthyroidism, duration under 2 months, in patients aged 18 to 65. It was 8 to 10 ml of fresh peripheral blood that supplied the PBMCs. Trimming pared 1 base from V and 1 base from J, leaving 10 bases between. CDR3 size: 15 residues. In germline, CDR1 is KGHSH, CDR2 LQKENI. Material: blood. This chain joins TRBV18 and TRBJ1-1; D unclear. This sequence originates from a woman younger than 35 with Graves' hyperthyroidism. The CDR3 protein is CASSPRVLWNTEAFF. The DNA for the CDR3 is TGTGCCAGCTCACCACGAGTACTCTGGAACACTGAAGCTTTCTTT. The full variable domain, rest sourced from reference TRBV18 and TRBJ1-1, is NAGVMQNPRHLVRRRGQEARLRCSPMKGHSHVYWYRQLPEEGLKFMVYLQKENIIDESGMPKERFSAEFPKEGPSILRIQQVVRGDSAAYFCASSPRVLWNTEAFFGQGTRLTVV.